There are a few counts of the clone carrying this TCR beta chain. Germline assignment: CDR1 LGHNA and CDR2 YNFKEQ. CDR3 length equals 14 residues. V shed 4 bases and J shed 7 bases, with 16 bases lying between them. TCRdb itself ran the 5' RACE reads through MiXCR, one entry per CDR3 protein. This table holds roughly 110,000 distinct CDR3 sequences, over 10% found once. The data stem from a study of T-cell memory formation after mild COVID-19. Input material: PBMCs or a T cell subset sorted from them (not recorded which). The rearrangement links TRBV4-2 to TRBJ1-2, with D hard to call. This sequence originates from an adult woman who had mild COVID-19 (a few samples of this study predate the infection). Cell type and time point are not known. CDR3 nucleotides: TGTGCCAGCAGCCCCAGCCTTCGGGGTGGTGGCTACACCTTC. Protein product: CASSPSLRGGGYTF.